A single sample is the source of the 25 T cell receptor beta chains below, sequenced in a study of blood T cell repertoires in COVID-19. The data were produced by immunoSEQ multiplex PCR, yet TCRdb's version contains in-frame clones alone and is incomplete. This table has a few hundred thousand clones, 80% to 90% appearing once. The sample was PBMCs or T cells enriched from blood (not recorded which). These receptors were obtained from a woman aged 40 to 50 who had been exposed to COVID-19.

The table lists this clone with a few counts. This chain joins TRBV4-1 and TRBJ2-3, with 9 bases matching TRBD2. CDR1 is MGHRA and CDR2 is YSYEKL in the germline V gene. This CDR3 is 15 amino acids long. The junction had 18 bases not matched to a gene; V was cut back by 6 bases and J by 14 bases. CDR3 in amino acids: CASRPTSGIATARYF. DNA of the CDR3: TGCGCCAGCAGGCCGACTAGCGGCATTGCGACGGCGAGGTATTTT.

CDR3: CASSVRLAGADYEQFF. CDR3 in DNA: TGTGCCAGCAGTGTCCGACTAGCGGGGGCAGACTATGAGCAGTTCTTC. The V and J genes are TRBV25-1 and TRBJ2-1; 12 bases are shared with TRBD2. The CDR3 runs to 16 residues. V lost 4 bases to trimming and J lost 8 bases; unmatched junction nucleotides: 9. CDR1 MGHDK and CDR2 SYGVNS come from the germline V gene.

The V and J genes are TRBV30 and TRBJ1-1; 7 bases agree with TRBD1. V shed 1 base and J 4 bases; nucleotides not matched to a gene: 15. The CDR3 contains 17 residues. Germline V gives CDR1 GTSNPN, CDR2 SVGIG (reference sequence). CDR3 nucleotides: TGTGCCTGGAGTGCCCCGGGACAGAGAAAAGGTCCCACTGAAGCTTTCTTT. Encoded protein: CAWSAPGQRKGPTEAFF.

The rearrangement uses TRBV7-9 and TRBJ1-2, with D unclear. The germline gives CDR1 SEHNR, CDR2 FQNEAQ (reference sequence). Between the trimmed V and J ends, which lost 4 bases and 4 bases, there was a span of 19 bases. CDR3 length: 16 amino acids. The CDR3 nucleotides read TGTGCCAGCAGCTCACCGATTTGGGCGGGCTCCTATGGCTACACCTTC. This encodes CASSSPIWAGSYGYTF. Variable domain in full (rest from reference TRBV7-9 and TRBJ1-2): DTGVSQNPRHKITKRGQNVTFRCDPISEHNRLYWYRQTLGQGPEFLTYFQNEAQLEKSRLLSDRFSAERPKGSFSTLEIQRTEQGDSAMYLCASSSPIWAGSYGYTFGSGTRLTVV.

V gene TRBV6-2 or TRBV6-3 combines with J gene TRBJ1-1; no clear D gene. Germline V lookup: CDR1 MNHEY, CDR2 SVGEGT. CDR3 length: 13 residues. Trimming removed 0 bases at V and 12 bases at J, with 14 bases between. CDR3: CASSYSTGMRTFF. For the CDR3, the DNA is TGTGCCAGCAGTTACTCGACGGGGATGCGAACTTTCTTT.

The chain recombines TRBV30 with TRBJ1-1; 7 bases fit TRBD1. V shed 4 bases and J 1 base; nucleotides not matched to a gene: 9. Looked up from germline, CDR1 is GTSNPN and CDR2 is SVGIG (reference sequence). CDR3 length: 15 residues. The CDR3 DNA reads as TGTGCCTGGACCGCGCGGGGACAGAAGAACACTGAAGCTTTCTTT. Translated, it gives CAWTARGQKNTEAFF.

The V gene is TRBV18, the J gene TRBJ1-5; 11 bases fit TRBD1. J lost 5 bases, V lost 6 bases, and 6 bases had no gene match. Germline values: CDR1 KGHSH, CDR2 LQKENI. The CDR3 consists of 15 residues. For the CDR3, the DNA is TGTGCCAGCTCTCCGGGACAGGGGGGGGATCAGCCCCAGCATTTT. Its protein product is CASSPGQGGDQPQHF.

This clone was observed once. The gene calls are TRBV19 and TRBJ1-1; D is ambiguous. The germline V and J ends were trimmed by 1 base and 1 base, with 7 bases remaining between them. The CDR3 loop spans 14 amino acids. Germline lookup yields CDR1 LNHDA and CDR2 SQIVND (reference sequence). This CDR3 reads CASSIGRGNTEAFF. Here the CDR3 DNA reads TGTGCCAGTAGTATAGGGCGGGGGAACACTGAAGCTTTCTTT.

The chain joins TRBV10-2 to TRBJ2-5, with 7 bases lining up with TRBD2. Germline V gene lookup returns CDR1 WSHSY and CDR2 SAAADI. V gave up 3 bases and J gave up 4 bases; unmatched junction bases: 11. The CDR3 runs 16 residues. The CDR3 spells CASSDVAGERGETQYF. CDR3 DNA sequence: TGCGCCAGCAGTGATGTGGCGGGGGAACGGGGAGAGACCCAGTACTTC.

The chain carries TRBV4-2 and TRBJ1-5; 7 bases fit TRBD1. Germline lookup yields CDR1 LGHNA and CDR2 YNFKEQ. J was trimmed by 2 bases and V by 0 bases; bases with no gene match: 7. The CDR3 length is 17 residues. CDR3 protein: CASSQDSRGLGNQPQHF. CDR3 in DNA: TGTGCCAGCAGCCAAGATTCTAGGGGGCTGGGCAATCAGCCCCAGCATTTT.

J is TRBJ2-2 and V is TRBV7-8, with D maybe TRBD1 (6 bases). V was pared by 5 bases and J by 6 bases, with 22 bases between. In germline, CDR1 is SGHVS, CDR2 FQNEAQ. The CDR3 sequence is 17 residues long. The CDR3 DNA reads TGTGCCAGCAGCCAACAGGGTTTGAGGTGGTTTCCCGGGGAGCTGTTTTTT. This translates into CASSQQGLRWFPGELFF.

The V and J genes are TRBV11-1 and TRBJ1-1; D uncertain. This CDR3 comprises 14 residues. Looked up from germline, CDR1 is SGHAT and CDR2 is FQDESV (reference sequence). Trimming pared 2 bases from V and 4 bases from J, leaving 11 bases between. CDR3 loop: CASSLRVSSTEAFF. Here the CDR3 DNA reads TGTGCCAGCAGCTTAAGAGTTTCGTCCACTGAAGCTTTCTTT.

CDR3 nucleotides: TGTGCCAGCAGTCCCACAGGGGGTAACTCTGGGGCCAACGTCCTGACTTTC. It translates to CASSPTGGNSGANVLTF. V and J are TRBV6-4 and TRBJ2-6, with TRBD1 matching 8 bases. The CDR3 length is 17 residues. In germline, CDR1 is MRHNA, CDR2 SNTAGT. The V segment lost 5 bases and the J segment 0 bases; nucleotides outside the gene matches: 6.

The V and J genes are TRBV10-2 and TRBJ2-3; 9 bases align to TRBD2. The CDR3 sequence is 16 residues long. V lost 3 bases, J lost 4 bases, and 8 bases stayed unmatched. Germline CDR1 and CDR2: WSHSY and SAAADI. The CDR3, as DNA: TGCGCCAGCAGTGATGTGGCGGGAGGGGGGGCAGATACGCAGTATTTT. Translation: CASSDVAGGGADTQYF.

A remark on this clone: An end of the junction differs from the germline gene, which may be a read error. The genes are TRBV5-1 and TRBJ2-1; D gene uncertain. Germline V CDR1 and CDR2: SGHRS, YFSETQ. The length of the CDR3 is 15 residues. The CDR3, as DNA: TGTGCCAGCAGCTTGGGGTCGGAGCCGTTCGATGAGCAGTTCTTC. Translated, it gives CASSLGSEPFDEQFF.

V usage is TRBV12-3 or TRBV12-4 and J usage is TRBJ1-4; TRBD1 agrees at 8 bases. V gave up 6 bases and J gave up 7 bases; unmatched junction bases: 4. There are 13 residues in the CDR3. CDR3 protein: CASRQGAAEKLFF. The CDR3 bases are TGTGCCAGCAGGCAGGGGGCAGCTGAAAAACTGTTTTTT.

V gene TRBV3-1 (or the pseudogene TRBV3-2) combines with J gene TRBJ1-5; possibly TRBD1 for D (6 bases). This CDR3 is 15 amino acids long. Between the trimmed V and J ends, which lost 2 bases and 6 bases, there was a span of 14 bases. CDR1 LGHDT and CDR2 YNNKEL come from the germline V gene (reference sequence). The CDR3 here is CASSQLQGLPQPQHF. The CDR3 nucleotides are TGTGCCAGCAGCCAACTACAGGGTCTACCTCAGCCCCAGCATTTT.

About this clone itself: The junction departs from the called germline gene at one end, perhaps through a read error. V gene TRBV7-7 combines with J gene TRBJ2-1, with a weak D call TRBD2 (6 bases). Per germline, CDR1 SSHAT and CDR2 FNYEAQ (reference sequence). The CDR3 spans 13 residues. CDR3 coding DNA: TGTGCTAGCAGCCCCGGGACTTACAATGAGCAGTTCTTC. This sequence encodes CASSPGTYNEQFF.

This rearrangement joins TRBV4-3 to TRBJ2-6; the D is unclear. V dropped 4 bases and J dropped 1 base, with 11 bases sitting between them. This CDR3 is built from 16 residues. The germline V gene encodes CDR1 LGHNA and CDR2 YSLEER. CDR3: CASSPETQSGANVLTF. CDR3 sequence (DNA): TGCGCCAGCAGCCCCGAGACTCAATCTGGGGCCAACGTCCTGACTTTC.

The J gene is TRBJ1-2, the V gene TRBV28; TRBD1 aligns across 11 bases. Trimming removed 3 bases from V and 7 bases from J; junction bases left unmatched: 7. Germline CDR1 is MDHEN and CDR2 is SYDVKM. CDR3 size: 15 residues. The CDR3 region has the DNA TGTGCCAGCAGTTTTGAGGACAGGGGGCATGGTGGCTACACCTTC. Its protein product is CASSFEDRGHGGYTF.

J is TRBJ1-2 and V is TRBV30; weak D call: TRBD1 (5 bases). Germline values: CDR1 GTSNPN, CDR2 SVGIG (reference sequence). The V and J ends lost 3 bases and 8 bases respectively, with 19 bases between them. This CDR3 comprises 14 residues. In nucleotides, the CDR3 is TGTGCCTGGAGGCCGACAGCGGACTACGGCGGCTACACCTTC. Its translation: CAWRPTADYGGYTF.

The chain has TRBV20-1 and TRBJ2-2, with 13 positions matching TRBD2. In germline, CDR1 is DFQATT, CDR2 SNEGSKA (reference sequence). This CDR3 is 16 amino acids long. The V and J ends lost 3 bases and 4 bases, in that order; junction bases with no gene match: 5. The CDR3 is CSASPGLAGSTGELFF. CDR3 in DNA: TGCAGTGCTAGTCCGGGACTAGCGGGATCCACCGGGGAGCTGTTTTTT.

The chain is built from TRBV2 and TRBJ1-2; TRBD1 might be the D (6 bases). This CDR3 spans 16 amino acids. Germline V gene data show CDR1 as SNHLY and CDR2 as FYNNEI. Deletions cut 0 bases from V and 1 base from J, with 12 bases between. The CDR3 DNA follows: TGTGCCAGCAGTGAAGCGCTAGGACAGATTAACTATGGCTACACCTTC. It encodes CASSEALGQINYGYTF.

CDR3 loop: CASSLDGIQGVYEQYF. The CDR3 DNA is TGTGCCAGCAGCTTAGACGGAATTCAAGGGGTTTACGAGCAGTACTTC. This rearrangement joins TRBV11-2 to TRBJ2-7; perhaps TRBD1 as D (5 bases). Trimming cost V 0 bases and J 4 bases, with 16 bases left between them. CDR3 length: 16 residues. The germline CDR1 and CDR2 sequences are SGHAT and FQNNGV.

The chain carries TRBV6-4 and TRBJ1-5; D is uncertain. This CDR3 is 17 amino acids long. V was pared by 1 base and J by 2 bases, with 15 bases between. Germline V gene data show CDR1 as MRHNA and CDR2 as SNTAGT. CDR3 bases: TGTGCCAGCAGTGACTTCGACAAGGCCATGGGCAATCAGCCCCAGCATTTT. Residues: CASSDFDKAMGNQPQHF.